The rows below give T cell receptor beta chains drawn from one sample of a study of blood T cell repertoires in COVID-19. Assay: immunoSEQ multiplex PCR; the TCRdb copy retains only in-frame clones and omits some. This sample has fewer than 100,000 clones, with 87% found just once. Sequenced: peripheral blood. All receptors come from a human donor in a cohort sampled during active COVID-19. Both conserved end residues are part of each CDR3. The D gene is left open where the match is weak. Clone sizes are given selectively: once, few, many, or a class where the clone is expanded.

TRBV5-1,NA,TRBJ2-3,NA,15,TGCGCCAGCAGCTTGCAAGAGGCTAGCACAGATACGCAGTATTTT,CASSLQEASTDTQYF
TRBV5-5,TRBD1,TRBJ1-2,NA,16,TGTGCCAGCAGCGGGGACAGGGGGCGATTTAACTATGGCTACACCTTC,CASSGDRGRFNYGYTF
TRBV6-2/TRBV6-3,TRBD2,TRBJ2-1,NA,15,TGTGCCAGCAGCCTCGCCCTAGCGGTATACAATGAGCAGTTCTTC,CASSLALAVYNEQFF
TRBV4-1,NA,TRBJ2-2,NA,17,TGCGCCAGCAGCTTCTTTCCCGGGGAAGGGAACACCGGGGAGCTGTTTTTT,CASSFFPGEGNTGELFF
TRBV7-2,NA,TRBJ1-2,NA,14,TGTGCCAGCAGCTTAGCAGGGGCAGGGCCTGGCTACACCTTC,CASSLAGAGPGYTF
TRBV12-3/TRBV12-4,NA,TRBJ1-1,NA,11,TGTGCCAGCAAAGGACAGTTTGAAGCTTTCTTT,CASKGQFEAFF
TRBV30,NA,TRBJ2-1,NA,14,TGTGCCTGGCAAGCGGTAAGCTCCTACAATGAGCAGTTCTTC,CAWQAVSSYNEQFF
TRBV5-5,NA,TRBJ1-2,NA,13,TGTGCCAGCAGCCCGGACACCAACTATGGCTACACCTTC,CASSPDTNYGYTF
TRBV5-6,NA,TRBJ2-7,once,12,TGTGCCAGCAGCTTGGGTCAGTACGAGCAGTACTTC,CASSLGQYEQYF
TRBV4-1,TRBD1,TRBJ2-5,NA,14,TGCGCCAGCAGCCCAACCGGGACAGGAGAGACCCAGTACTTC,CASSPTGTGETQYF
TRBV19,TRBD1,TRBJ2-5,NA,13,TGTGCCAGTAGTATGACAGGGGTGGAGACCCAGTACTTC,CASSMTGVETQYF
TRBV12-3/TRBV12-4,NA,TRBJ1-3,NA,13,TGTGCCAGCCGGAGGAGCTCTGGAAACACCATATATTTT,CASRRSSGNTIYF
TRBV9,NA,TRBJ2-2,NA,14,TGTGCCAGCAGCCCGGACAGTAACACCGGGGAGCTGTTTTTT,CASSPDSNTGELFF
TRBV29-1,TRBD1,TRBJ2-5,once,14,TGCAGCGTTGGAGGGACAGTTAATCAAGAGACCCAGTACTTC,CSVGGTVNQETQYF
TRBV12-5,NA,TRBJ1-5,NA,12,TGTGCTAGTGGGGCGGGGGGGCAGCCCCAGCATTTT,CASGAGGQPQHF
TRBV3-1/TRBV3-2,TRBD1,TRBJ1-1,NA,14,TGTGCCAGCAACCAACTCCAGGGGGGCACTGAAGCTTTCTTT,CASNQLQGGTEAFF
TRBV6-5,TRBD2,TRBJ2-5,NA,15,TGTGCCAGCAAGACTAGCGGGGGGCTTCGGGAGACCCAGTACTTC,CASKTSGGLRETQYF
TRBV30,NA,TRBJ1-1,NA,13,TGTGCCTGGAGTCGGACTTTTAACACTGAAGCTTTCTTT,CAWSRTFNTEAFF
TRBV19,NA,TRBJ1-2,NA,12,TGTGCCAGTAGTACAGACAGATATGGCTACACCTTC,CASSTDRYGYTF
TRBV29-1,NA,TRBJ1-5,NA,13,TGCAGCGTTGCGGAGAATAGCAATCAGCCCCAGCATTTT,CSVAENSNQPQHF
TRBV19,TRBD1,TRBJ1-1,NA,15,TGTGCCAGTAGTAAAAGGGACAGGCGTTCGGCTGAAGCTTTCTTT,CASSKRDRRSAEAFF
TRBV9,TRBD1,TRBJ1-6,NA,15,TGTGCCAGCAGCGTAGCTGACAGGGGGAATTCACCCCTCCACTTT,CASSVADRGNSPLHF
TRBV12-3/TRBV12-4,NA,TRBJ1-5,once,13,TGTGCCAGCAGTTTACCCCCCGATCAGCCCCAGCATTTT,CASSLPPDQPQHF
TRBV28,TRBD2,TRBJ2-7,NA,13,TGTGCCAGCCGACCGGGGGGGGACTACGAGCAGTACTTC,CASRPGGDYEQYF
TRBV7-2,NA,TRBJ1-1,NA,13,TGTGCCAGCAGCTTACAAAAAAACACTGAAGCTTTCTTT,CASSLQKNTEAFF
TRBV10-1,NA,TRBJ1-1,NA,13,TGCGCCAGCAGTGAGCTAGAGGACACTGAAGCTTTCTTT,CASSELEDTEAFF
TRBV6-4,NA,TRBJ1-6,NA,14,TGTGCCAGCAGTGACGTGGGGGGAAGATCACCCCTCCACTTT,CASSDVGGRSPLHF
TRBV4-3,NA,TRBJ1-2,few,14,TGCGCCAGCAGCCAAGACTCCTCTATAGACTCCTACACCTTC,CASSQDSSIDSYTF
TRBV19,NA,TRBJ2-2,NA,14,TGTGCCAGCAGCTTGGGGGGGGCCACCGGGGAGCTGTTTTTT,CASSLGGATGELFF